Following are 9 T cell receptor beta chains from one sample sequenced in a study of T cell responses to AZD1222 COVID-19 vaccine. Using immunoSEQ multiplex PCR, the repertoire was profiled, and TCRdb retains in-frame clones only, with some absent. The sample includes approximately 100,000 clones, approximately 89% of them seen just once. The sequences come from peripheral blood, collected on day 0 of AZD1222 vaccination. The source is an adult in good health.

The chain joins TRBV6-5 to TRBJ2-7; 7 positions agree with TRBD1. CDR3 length: 12 residues. Germline assignment: CDR1 MNHEY and CDR2 SVGAGI. Unmatched junction bases numbered 1, after V lost 6 bases and J lost 2 bases. The CDR3 DNA sequence: TGTGCCAGCAGAACAGGGGCCTACGAGCAGTACTTC. This translates into CASRTGAYEQYF.

V and J are TRBV3-1 (or the pseudogene TRBV3-2) and TRBJ1-2; D possibly corresponds to TRBD1 (6 bases). Trimming shortened V by 4 bases and J by 6 bases, and 18 bases separated the two germline ends. Germline V lookup: CDR1 LGHDT, CDR2 YNNKEL (reference sequence). The CDR3 spans 15 residues. CDR3 sequence (DNA): TGTGCCAGCAGCCCGTTTCTACAGGGAGTGGATGGCTACACCTTC. Its protein is CASSPFLQGVDGYTF.

The J gene is TRBJ2-1, the V gene TRBV5-8; 12 positions match TRBD2. J was trimmed by 0 bases and V by 2 bases; bases with no gene match: 9. Germline V gives CDR1 SGHTS, CDR2 YDEGEE. This CDR3 has 19 amino acids. CDR3 nucleotides: TGTGCCAGCAGCTTCCTTGGGACTAGCGGGTTTATCTCCTACAATGAGCAGTTCTTC. The encoded protein is CASSFLGTSGFISYNEQFF.

V usage is TRBV28 and J usage is TRBJ1-2; D is ambiguous. Trimming took off 8 bases at V and 7 bases at J, with 17 bases between the two ends. CDR1 is MDHEN, CDR2 SYDVKM, per germline. The length of the CDR3 is 13 residues. The CDR3 coding sequence is TGTGCCAGCGGTCTAGTTAGCAGGTTTGGCTACACCTTC. It encodes CASGLVSRFGYTF.

The V gene is TRBV7-2, the J gene TRBJ1-1, with D possibly matching TRBD1 (6 bases). With 5 bases removed from V and 8 bases from J, the gap between germline ends came to 9 bases. CDR1 and CDR2 from the germline V gene are SGHTA and FQGNSA. The CDR3 has 11 residues. The CDR3 here is CASSVGTEAFF. For the CDR3, the DNA is TGTGCCAGCAGCGTAGGGACAGAAGCTTTCTTT.

In DNA, the CDR3 is TGTGCCAGCAGCGCCTTATTCGAGGACTATCAACAACAAGAGACCCAGTACTTC. It codes for CASSALFEDYQQQETQYF. The V and J genes are TRBV7-2 and TRBJ2-5; TRBD2 is a possible D gene (6 bases). The CDR3 totals 18 residues. Per germline, CDR1 SGHTA and CDR2 FQGNSA. The V and J ends lost 5 bases and 2 bases respectively, with 24 bases between them.

The chain employs TRBV12-3 or TRBV12-4 and TRBJ2-1, with D tentatively TRBD1 or TRBD2 (5 bases each). The length of the CDR3 is 13 residues. V was trimmed by 3 bases and J by 6 bases, leaving 9 bases between them. This chain's CDR3 is CASSFGGGNEQFF. DNA for the CDR3: TGTGCCAGCAGTTTTGGGGGTGGCAATGAGCAGTTCTTC.

J is TRBJ1-1 and V is TRBV7-2; 7 nucleotides match TRBD1. CDR3 length: 15 amino acids. Germline loops: CDR1 SGHTA, CDR2 FQGNSA. V dropped 5 bases and J dropped 4; count of bases not matched to a gene: 10. The CDR3: CASSTIPGGFTEAFF. The DNA of the CDR3 is TGTGCCAGCAGCACGATACCAGGGGGGTTCACTGAAGCTTTCTTT. The full variable domain, with the rest looked up from reference TRBV7-2 and TRBJ1-1, is GAGVSQSPSNKVTEKGKDVELRCDPISGHTALYWYRQSLGQGLEFLIYFQGNSAPDKSGLPSDRFSAERTGGSVSTLTIQRTQQEDSAVYLCASSTIPGGFTEAFFGQGTRLTVV.

The chain employs TRBV20-1 and TRBJ2-4, with D tentatively TRBD1 (6 bases). The CDR3 totals 11 residues. Between the trimmed V and J ends, which lost 5 bases and 13 bases, there was a span of 15 bases. The germline V gene has CDR1 DFQATT and CDR2 SNEGSKA (reference sequence). The CDR3 DNA reads TGCAGTGCTGCTCTTCAGGGGCCCCAGTACTTC. Protein: CSAALQGPQYF.